This record concerns one T cell receptor beta chain sequence. Antigen unknown. This specimen comes from a study of T-cell reconstitution after alpha-beta-depleted transplantation in children. Whole-study results and caveats: About two months after transplant, alpha-beta T cells reportedly came from several hundred expanded graft clones. The authors attributed T-cell counts and diversity one year after transplant mostly to newly produced T cells. Certain patients had high TCRbeta diversity at day 60, and it came from recipient T cells and thymic progenitors that survived.

During its preparation, the TCRbeta library received unique molecular identifiers. Each CDR3 protein gets one entry after TCRdb re-called the PCR reads with MiXCR. Counted here are 500,000 to 750,000 distinct CDR3 sequences, 20% to 30% occurring once; the ten biggest clones make up about 35%. The V and J ends lost 6 bases and 0 bases respectively, with 11 bases between them. The CDR3 has 14 amino acids. V gene TRBV12-3 or TRBV12-4 combines with J gene TRBJ1-1; D is unclear. This TCR was recovered from a boy under two years old with Wiskott-Aldrich syndrome, due to receive a stem cell transplant. This material consisted of PBMCs, taken before TCRalphabeta/CD19-depleted stem cell transplant. CDR3 protein: CASSTTSVNTEAFF. The DNA of the CDR3 is TGTGCCAGCAGCACCACCAGCGTGAACACTGAAGCTTTCTTT.